This TCR beta chain was sequenced in a study of shared clonotypes between healthy human individuals. Study outcomes and limitations: With a handful of donors compared, 4% to 5% of naive CD4 clonotypes were shared. The represented genetic and exposure-history diversity was limited by the small number of donors. Estimated richness was generally greater in naive than memory subsets.

In the authors' workflow: ImmunoSEQ only sent back junction sequences with no quality scores, so filtering was done differently. Profiling relied on immunoSEQ multiplex PCR, and the TCRdb table lists in-frame clones only, not all of them. V and J calls and clone size follow that table, whereas D and trimming were derived from the DNA. Of under 650,000 clones listed, about 96% are singletons. The CDR3 is 18 residues long. In germline, CDR1 is SGHAT, CDR2 FQNNGV. Trimming took 5 bases from V and 5 from J; bases not matched to a gene: 17. This clone occurred once. The antigen remains unidentified. The chain couples TRBV11-2 to TRBJ2-1; 8 nucleotides agree with TRBD2. The receptor was derived from a woman under 40 in good health. The sequencing sample was made of naive CD4+ T cells sorted from blood. This sample's subset: CD45RA+ positively selected. The DNA of the CDR3 is TGTGCCAGCAGCCTATATCCTGGGCGGACTAGCCCGGACAATGAGCAGTTCTTC. This encodes CASSLYPGRTSPDNEQFF.